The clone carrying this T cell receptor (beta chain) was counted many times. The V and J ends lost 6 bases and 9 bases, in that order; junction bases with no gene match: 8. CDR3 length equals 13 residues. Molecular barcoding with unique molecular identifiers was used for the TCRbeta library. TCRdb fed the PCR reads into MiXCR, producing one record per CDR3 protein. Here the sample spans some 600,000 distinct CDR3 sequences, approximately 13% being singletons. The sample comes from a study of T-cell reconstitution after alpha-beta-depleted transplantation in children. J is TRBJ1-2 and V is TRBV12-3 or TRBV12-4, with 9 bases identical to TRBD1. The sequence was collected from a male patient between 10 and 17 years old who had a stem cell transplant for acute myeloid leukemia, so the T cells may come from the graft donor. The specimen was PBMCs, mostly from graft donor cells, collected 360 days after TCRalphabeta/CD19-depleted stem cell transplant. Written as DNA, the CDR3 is TGTGCCAGCAGAACTGACAGGGGGTCGAGCTACACCTTC. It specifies CASRTDRGSSYTF.